This passage covers 16 T cell receptor beta chains from one sample sequenced in a study of blood T cell repertoires in COVID-19. Some clones are missing from TCRdb's copy, which holds only in-frame ones; the method was immunoSEQ multiplex PCR. The repertoire holds more than 75,000 clones, with more than 65% as singletons. The specimen sequenced was peripheral blood. The receptors shown here come from a man aged 55 to 70 with acute or convalescent COVID-19.

This clone was seen only once. The V call is TRBV4-2, the J call TRBJ1-6; no definite D call. V shed 1 base and J shed 5 bases, with 15 bases lying between them. Germline-derived CDR1 and CDR2 are LGHNA and YNFKEQ. The CDR3 is 17 residues long. CDR3 region: CASSQGRGETDNSPLHF. In DNA form, the CDR3 reads TGTGCCAGCAGCCAAGGTCGGGGAGAGACCGATAATTCACCCCTCCACTTT.

The V gene is TRBV2, the J gene TRBJ1-5, with TRBD1 identical over 7 bases. CDR1 and CDR2 (germline): SNHLY, FYNNEI. The CDR3 has 15 amino acids. The V gene end was trimmed by 9 bases and the J gene end by 0 bases; junction bases not matched to a gene: 8. The CDR3 here is CASRTGTASNQPQHF. The CDR3 DNA follows: TGTGCCAGTCGTACCGGGACAGCTAGCAATCAGCCCCAGCATTTT.

The V gene is TRBV4-2, the J gene TRBJ2-4; the D gene is possibly TRBD2 (7 bases). Germline V lookup: CDR1 LGHNA, CDR2 YNFKEQ. V lost 0 bases and J lost 2, with 17 bases in between. This CDR3 spans 18 amino acids. CDR3 sequence: CASSQEPRGAGSKNIQYF. CDR3 in DNA: TGTGCCAGCAGCCAAGAGCCCCGGGGGGCCGGGTCCAAAAACATTCAGTACTTC.

This clone was seen a few times. The chain is built from TRBV19 and TRBJ1-1; TRBD1 is a possible D gene (5 bases). V shed 9 bases and J shed 4 bases, with 18 bases lying between them. This CDR3 has 14 amino acids. CDR1 LNHDA and CDR2 SQIVND come from the germline V gene (reference sequence). The CDR3 DNA is TGTGCCAGCGAGGGAGGCGGTGGGGGCACTGAAGCTTTCTTT. It translates to CASEGGGGGTEAFF.

The rearrangement uses TRBV28 and TRBJ1-2, with D uncertain. Germline V CDR1 and CDR2: MDHEN, SYDVKM. This CDR3 has 14 residues. The V gene lost 5 bases and the J gene lost 3 bases, with 13 bases spanning the gap. The CDR3 reads CASSLGGVYYGYTF. The CDR3 nucleotides are TGTGCCAGCAGTCTGGGCGGGGTCTACTATGGCTACACCTTC.

The V gene is TRBV28, the J gene TRBJ1-2, with 7 bases aligning to TRBD1. Germline V lookup: CDR1 MDHEN, CDR2 SYDVKM. V dropped 10 bases and J dropped 8; count of bases not matched to a gene: 16. The length of the CDR3 is 14 residues. The CDR3, as DNA: TGTGCCACTAAACCCTCCGACAGGGCCCAAGGCTACACCTTC. The encoded protein is CATKPSDRAQGYTF.

This chain joins TRBV3-1 (or the pseudogene TRBV3-2) and TRBJ1-1; 12 nucleotides agree with TRBD1. Looked up from germline, CDR1 is LGHDT and CDR2 is YNNKEL (reference sequence). The CDR3 has 16 residues. Losses at the gene ends were 1 base for V and 5 bases for J; bases not matched to a gene: 5. CDR3 residues: CASSQAWGQGATEAFF. CDR3 coding DNA: TGTGCCAGCAGCCAAGCTTGGGGACAGGGGGCGACTGAAGCTTTCTTT.

V usage is TRBV6-5 and J usage is TRBJ1-2; 8 bases match TRBD1. CDR1 MNHEY and CDR2 SVGAGI come from the germline V gene. The trim removed 4 bases at V and 7 bases at J, leaving 11 bases unmatched. This CDR3 spans 15 amino acids. CDR3 in amino acids: CASSSKPWTGIGYTF. CDR3 DNA sequence: TGTGCCAGCAGTTCCAAGCCCTGGACAGGGATTGGCTACACCTTC.

J is TRBJ1-2 and V is TRBV7-8; 8 bases align to TRBD1. Losses at the gene ends were 5 bases for V and 4 bases for J; bases not matched to a gene: 6. The CDR3 runs 14 residues. Germline V lookup: CDR1 SGHVS, CDR2 FQNEAQ. This CDR3 is CASSETTGVYGYTF. The CDR3 DNA reads as TGTGCCAGCAGCGAAACGACAGGGGTCTATGGCTACACCTTC.

V is TRBV27 and J is TRBJ1-4; TRBD1 agrees at 8 bases. Unmatched junction bases numbered 12, after V lost 6 bases and J lost 0 bases. The CDR3 runs to 18 residues. The germline V gene encodes CDR1 MNHEY and CDR2 SMNVEV (reference sequence). This chain's CDR3 is CASSPRGRGRATNEKLFF. DNA of the CDR3: TGTGCCAGCAGCCCCAGGGGCAGGGGGCGCGCAACTAATGAAAAACTGTTTTTT.

This clone has a single count. The V gene is TRBV11-2, the J gene TRBJ2-1; 14 positions agree with TRBD2. V was pared by 4 bases and J by 8 bases, with 4 bases of the junction left unmatched. The CDR3 has 15 residues. Germline V gene sequence: CDR1 SGHAT, CDR2 FQNNGV. The CDR3 loop is CASSSGLAGVHEQFF. The CDR3 DNA reads as TGTGCCAGCAGCTCGGGACTAGCGGGGGTTCATGAGCAGTTCTTC.

The V gene is TRBV25-1, the J gene TRBJ1-5; the D is unclear. Germline V CDR1 and CDR2: MGHDK, SYGVNS. The V end was cut by 3 bases, the J end by 4 bases, with 4 bases between. The CDR3 contains 12 residues. For the CDR3, the DNA is TGTGCCAGCAGTGACCAGAATCAGCCCCAGCATTTT. The encoded protein is CASSDQNQPQHF.

This chain connects TRBV5-1 to TRBJ2-1; D is possibly TRBD1 (5 bases). Trimming shortened V by 0 bases and J by 3 bases, and 13 bases separated the two germline ends. The CDR3 extends over 16 amino acids. Germline CDR1 SGHRS, CDR2 YFSETQ. The CDR3 DNA is TGCGCCAGCAGCTTGGCCATACAGGTTAGCTACAATGAGCAGTTCTTC. The encoded protein is CASSLAIQVSYNEQFF.

The chain links TRBV14 to TRBJ1-2, with 7 bases fitting TRBD1. V was pared by 4 bases and J by 4 bases, with 3 bases of the junction left unmatched. Germline CDR1 and CDR2: SGHDN and FVKESK. The CDR3 contains 13 residues. The CDR3 DNA reads as TGTGCCAGCAGCCGACAGGGAGGCTATGGCTACACCTTC. It yields the protein CASSRQGGYGYTF.

CDR3 nucleotides: TGTGCCAGCAGCGCCCGGGCGGGGCCCCAGGCCCCCCAGCATTTT. The encoded protein is CASSARAGPQAPQHF. This rearrangement joins TRBV9 to TRBJ1-5, with D tentatively TRBD1 (5 bases). Trimming shortened V by 3 bases and J by 10 bases, and 20 bases separated the two germline ends. The CDR3 contains 15 residues. The germline V gene has CDR1 SGDLS and CDR2 YYNGEE.

CDR3 DNA sequence: TGCAGCGTTAGTCTCACAGGGCTTAATACCTTC. This gives the protein CSVSLTGLNTF. The V and J genes are TRBV29-1 and TRBJ1-2; possibly TRBD1 for D (6 bases). CDR3 length: 11 residues. From germline, CDR1 is SQVTM and CDR2 ANQGSEA. V was shortened by 5 bases and J by 14 bases, with 18 bases between the two germline ends.